Here is one TCR beta chain with its context. The target of this receptor is not known. Base-call qualities are not available, and no considerably larger clone is one nucleotide away. The source of the sample is a study of siplizumab effects on memory and regulatory T cells (dated by TCRdb to the late 2010s). In terms of the full investigation: The effect of the anti-CD2 antibody siplizumab on alloreactive T-cell subsets was examined in allogeneic mixed lymphocyte reactions constructed from human PBMCs. Results and caveats for the whole study, not just this receptor: Whether proliferating Tregs from siplizumab cultures actually had suppressive function was not functionally confirmed. Among mappable alloreactive CD4+ clones, an average Treg-derived fraction of roughly 69% was observed with siplizumab, compared with around 28% in control reactions. Unstimulated naive T cells appeared to be more diverse than memory T cells, and naive cells seemed to make a substantial contribution to the alloresponse. Siplizumab significantly lowered the cumulative frequency of alloreactive sequences that could be traced to unstimulated CD4+ memory T cells. Roughly 75-97% of proliferating CD4+ or CD8+ clones could not be assigned a naive or memory phenotype. Because sequences at frequencies below about 10^-5 were poorly captured, only a minor fraction of alloreactive clones could be mapped back to unstimulated subsets.

Receptor amplification or capture employed the immunoSEQ multiplex PCR assay. Roughly 100,000 TCR templates per sample were assayed by the deep sequencing platform. Genomic DNA extracted from sorted T cells was the material used for TCRbeta CDR3 sequencing. The authors' pipeline ran thus. The R programming language was used for clonal analysis of the TCRbeta CDR3 data. Unstimulated samples were compared with post-reaction CFSE-low samples to define alloreactive CD4+ and CD8+ clones. Alloreactive CD4+ clones were assigned to regulatory or non-regulatory origin by matching sequences to sorted unstimulated Treg and non-Treg repertoires. Imported from immuneACCESS, the table was reduced by TCRdb to in-frame sequences with V and J called. These copies leave out some clones; in studies compared against another copy, an unresolved V gene accounts for under half, and the cause of the remainder is not known. That table is the source of V, J and clone size, and D and trimming were worked out from the DNA. The sample profile shows some 56,000 clones; 95% to 98% of them were found once. Together, the top ten hold around 1% of the sample.

In addition, sequencing in three donor pairs included unstimulated CD8+ effector memory subsets alongside CD4+ naive, CD8+ naive, CD8+ TEMRA and CD4+ memory subsets. Sorted unstimulated T cells, along with proliferating T cells recovered from mixed lymphocyte reactions, underwent TCRbeta CDR3 sequencing. Fresh whole blood from approximately ten HLA-typed healthy donors was used to isolate PBMCs. Its CDR3 holds 15 amino acids, cysteine through phenylalanine. Solely the CDR3 DNA is kept, with 45 bases framed from the first base. V and J are truncated by 3 bases and 5 bases respectively, leaving an intervening sequence of 17 bases. CDR1 and CDR2 are read off the germline V gene as SGHRS and YFSETQ.

The sequence derives from a human donor in good health. The sample taken for sequencing was naive CD8+ T cells sorted from blood. The intended sense of this specimen's cell subset or site label: unstimulated naive T cells. This sequence uses TRBV5-1 and TRBJ2-5; TRBD1 is perhaps the D gene, given 5 matching bases. The sequenced DNA: TGCGCCAGCAGCTCTAGAGGTGCGTCAGGGGAGACCCAGTACTTC. This is translated as CASSSRGASGETQYF.